A selection of T cell receptor beta chains follows, all from one sample in a study of T cell repertoires in cytomegalovirus infection. TCRdb reprocessed the reads with MiXCR, giving one entry per CDR3 protein. In the table there are approximately 910,000 distinct CDR3 sequences, approximately 31% of which are singletons. No antigen is known for these receptors. The sample was cultured CD8+ T cells from PBMCs, taken from culture after CMV antigen stimulation. Receptors were obtained from a human donor in good health (CMV status not recorded). Some clones in this sample may be carry-over from other donors' samples. Both conserved end residues are part of each CDR3. The order of the fields is clone size, J gene, V gene, D gene, CDR3 protein, CDR3 DNA. The D gene is left open where the match is weak. Only some rows state a clone size, as once, few, many or a class for expanded clones.

-,TRBJ1-1,TRBV19,-,CASGLPGRGTEAFF,TGTGCCAGCGGTTTGCCCGGCCGGGGCACTGAAGCTTTCTTT
few,TRBJ2-1,TRBV6-2/TRBV6-3,TRBD2,CASSSLAGAGDNEQFF,TGTGCCAGCAGTTCTCTAGCGGGGGCGGGGGACAATGAGCAGTTCTTC
many,TRBJ2-1,TRBV7-6,TRBD1,CASSSSPLGLDPGQGNEQFF,TGTGCCAGCAGCTCTTCCCCCCTAGGACTGGACCCCGGACAGGGAAATGAGCAGTTCTTC
many,TRBJ1-1,TRBV12-3/TRBV12-4,-,CASSSPFEEEAFF,TGTGCCAGCAGTTCCCCCTTTGAGGAGGAAGCTTTCTTT
-,TRBJ1-5,TRBV12-3/TRBV12-4,-,CASSLGGGRSNQPQHF,TGTGCCAGCAGTTTAGGGGGAGGACGGAGCAATCAGCCCCAGCATTTT
few,TRBJ1-1,TRBV15,-,CATSREVMNTEAFF,TGTGCCACCAGCAGAGAGGTTATGAACACTGAAGCTTTCTTT
-,TRBJ2-1,TRBV7-9,TRBD1,CASSYVQGSDNEQFF,TGTGCCAGCAGCTACGTACAGGGGTCGGACAATGAGCAGTTCTTC
many,TRBJ2-1,TRBV7-3,-,CASSSPFGTQGTGNEQFF,TGTGCCAGCAGCTCCCCATTCGGGACTCAGGGGACTGGCAATGAGCAGTTCTTC
-,TRBJ2-2,TRBV12-5,-,CASGLVPPGQVTNTGELFF,TGTGCTAGTGGTTTGGTACCTCCGGGACAAGTAACGAACACCGGGGAGCTGTTTTTT
many,TRBJ2-7,TRBV7-9,TRBD1,CASSEPGQSYEQYF,TGTGCCAGCAGTGAGCCGGGACAGTCTTACGAGCAGTACTTC
-,TRBJ1-6,TRBV11-2,-,CASSFWKRDYNSPLHF,TGTGCCAGCAGCTTTTGGAAGAGGGACTATAATTCACCCCTCCACTTT
-,TRBJ2-3,TRBV6-6,TRBD2,CASSYSGTSGASGTDTQYF,TGTGCCAGCAGTTACTCCGGGACTAGCGGGGCCTCCGGCACAGATACGCAGTATTTT
-,TRBJ1-4,TRBV20-1,TRBD1,CSAIRDRDEKLFF,TGCAGTGCTATACGGGACAGGGATGAAAAACTGTTTTTT
-,TRBJ2-1,TRBV10-3,-,CAIRPGTRAYNEQFF,TGTGCCATCAGGCCCGGGACAAGGGCCTACAATGAGCAGTTCTTC
few,TRBJ1-4,TRBV6-1,TRBD1,CASSDLQGSNEKLFF,TGTGCCAGCAGTGACCTACAGGGGTCAAATGAAAAACTGTTTTTT
-,TRBJ1-2,TRBV14,TRBD1,CASSQDHRGDYGYTF,TGTGCCAGCAGCCAAGACCACAGGGGAGACTATGGCTACACCTTC
-,TRBJ2-4,TRBV4-1,-,CASSQDGALGDIQYF,TGCGCCAGCAGCCAAGATGGAGCACTTGGGGACATTCAGTACTTC
-,TRBJ1-1,TRBV18,-,CASSPPLSEAFF,TGTGCCAGCTCACCACCTCTATCGGAAGCTTTCTTT
many,TRBJ2-7,TRBV7-6,-,CASSPRSSYEQYF,TGTGCCAGCAGCCCAAGGAGCTCCTACGAGCAGTACTTC
-,TRBJ2-7,TRBV12-3/TRBV12-4,-,CASSYSGHGVGEQYF,TGTGCCAGCAGCTATTCGGGACATGGCGTCGGCGAGCAGTACTTC
few,TRBJ2-3,TRBV29-1,-,CSVEKGRDTQYF,TGCAGCGTTGAAAAGGGAAGGGATACGCAGTATTTT
-,TRBJ2-2,TRBV6-6,TRBD2,CASSHWTSSGGGELFF,TGTGCCAGCAGTCACTGGACTAGCTCCGGGGGCGGGGAGCTGTTTTTT
few,TRBJ2-2,TRBV20-1,TRBD2,CSARVQEAGLTGELFF,TGCAGTGCTAGAGTTCAAGAAGCGGGGCTCACCGGGGAGCTGTTTTTT
-,TRBJ2-1,TRBV4-2,TRBD2,CASSLTNSGGAYNEQFF,TGTGCCAGCAGCCTTACCAATAGCGGGGGGGCCTATAATGAGCAGTTCTTC
-,TRBJ1-1,TRBV14,-,CASSLYGGPTEAFF,TGTGCCAGCAGCCTTTATGGGGGGCCTACTGAAGCTTTCTTT
many,TRBJ2-2,TRBV7-6,TRBD2,CASSLVREGVTGELFF,TGTGCCAGCAGCTTAGTCCGGGAGGGGGTTACCGGGGAGCTGTTTTTT
few,TRBJ1-5,TRBV27,-,CASRGPNQPQHF,TGTGCCAGTCGAGGGCCCAATCAGCCCCAGCATTTT
many,TRBJ1-2,TRBV12-3/TRBV12-4,-,CASKNRDPYPGDYGYTF,TGTGCCAGCAAGAATCGGGACCCCTACCCCGGGGACTATGGCTACACCTTC
many,TRBJ2-1,TRBV24-1,-,CATSDSRRWGNEQFF,TGTGCCACCAGTGATTCCCGCCGGTGGGGCAATGAGCAGTTCTTC
-,TRBJ1-2,TRBV9,-,CASSVESTGAGGYTF,TGTGCCAGCAGCGTAGAATCCACGGGGGCAGGTGGCTACACCTTC
many,TRBJ2-7,TRBV7-2,TRBD1,CASSPWDSYEQYF,TGTGCCAGCAGCCCCTGGGACAGCTACGAGCAGTACTTC
few,TRBJ2-2,TRBV19,-,CAVDDRTKGGELFF,TGTGCCGTAGACGACAGAACCAAGGGCGGGGAGCTGTTTTTT
-,TRBJ2-5,TRBV12-3/TRBV12-4,TRBD1,CASRRQGETQYF,TGTGCCAGCAGACGACAGGGGGAGACCCAGTACTTC
-,TRBJ1-1,TRBV3-1,-,CASSHPFEGETEAFF,TGTGCCAGCAGCCACCCATTCGAGGGTGAGACTGAAGCTTTCTTT
-,TRBJ2-3,TRBV20-1,TRBD1,CSARGTGDFSDTQYF,TGCAGTGCTAGAGGGACAGGGGATTTTTCAGATACGCAGTATTTT
many,TRBJ2-3,TRBV7-8,TRBD2,CASSLALTSGEGDTQYF,TGTGCCAGCAGCTTAGCGTTGACTAGCGGGGAGGGAGATACGCAGTATTTT
-,TRBJ1-5,TRBV12-3/TRBV12-4,TRBD1,CASSLGGQGVGSNQPRHF,TGTGCCAGCAGTTTGGGGGGACAGGGGGTAGGTAGCAATCAGCCCCGGCATTTT
-,TRBJ1-2,TRBV7-3,-,CASPEGYTF,TGTGCCAGCCCAGAGGGCTACACCTTC
few,TRBJ2-1,TRBV7-4,-,CASSLGTLEHEQFF,TGTGCCAGCAGCTTAGGGACCCTCGAACATGAGCAGTTCTTC
-,TRBJ2-5,TRBV19,-,CASSIASPGVETQYF,TGTGCCAGTAGTATAGCAAGTCCGGGGGTAGAGACCCAGTACTTC
-,TRBJ2-1,TRBV11-3,TRBD2,CASSLGRTSINEQFF,TGTGCCAGCAGCTTAGGAAGGACTAGTATCAATGAGCAGTTCTTC